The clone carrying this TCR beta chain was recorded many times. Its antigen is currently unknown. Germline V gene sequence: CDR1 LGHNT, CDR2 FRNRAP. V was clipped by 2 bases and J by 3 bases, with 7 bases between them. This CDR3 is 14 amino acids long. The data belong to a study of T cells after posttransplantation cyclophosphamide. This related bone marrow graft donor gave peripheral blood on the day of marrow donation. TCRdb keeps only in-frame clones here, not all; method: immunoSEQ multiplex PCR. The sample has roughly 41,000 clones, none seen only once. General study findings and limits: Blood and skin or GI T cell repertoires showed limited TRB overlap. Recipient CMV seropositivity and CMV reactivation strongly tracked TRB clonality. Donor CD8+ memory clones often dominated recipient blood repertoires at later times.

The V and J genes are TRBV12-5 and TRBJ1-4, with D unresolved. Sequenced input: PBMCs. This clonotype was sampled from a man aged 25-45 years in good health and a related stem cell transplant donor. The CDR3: CASGLRGANEKLFF. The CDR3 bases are TGTGCTAGTGGTTTGCGGGGAGCTAATGAAAAACTGTTTTTT.